These 21 T cell receptor beta chains were sequenced from one sample in a study of shared clonotypes between healthy human individuals. The method was immunoSEQ multiplex PCR; TCRdb's version includes in-frame clones alone and lacks a portion of them. Of some 2,000,000 clones listed, under 97% are singletons. The specimen sequenced was naive CD4+ T cells sorted from blood. The subset: CD45RA+ positively selected. Receptors originate from a man aged 18 to 29 in good health.

The chain is built from TRBV6-1 and TRBJ1-1; the match to TRBD1 covers 7 bases. The CDR3 has 15 residues. V lost 7 bases to trimming and J lost 1 base; unmatched junction nucleotides: 9. Germline V CDR1 and CDR2: MNHNS, SASEGT. This CDR3 reads CASTSRTGQNTEAFF. For the CDR3, the DNA is TGTGCCAGCACCTCCCGGACAGGCCAGAACACTGAAGCTTTCTTT.

The chain has TRBV7-2 and TRBJ2-1, with 8 positions matching TRBD2. The CDR3 spans 15 residues. Unmatched junction bases numbered 7, after V lost 5 bases and J lost 4 bases. Germline lookup yields CDR1 SGHTA and CDR2 FQGNSA. The CDR3 bases are TGTGCCAGCAGCATAAGCGGGAGTATTTACAATGAGCAGTTCTTC. Translating it yields CASSISGSIYNEQFF.

The chain links TRBV5-5 to TRBJ1-6; 9 bases map to TRBD1. This CDR3 is built from 15 residues. Germline trimming cut 3 bases from V and 7 bases from J; bases unmatched to any gene: 5. Germline-derived CDR1 and CDR2 are SGHKS and YYEKEE (reference sequence). The CDR3 is CASSSTGGMNSPLHF. DNA for the CDR3: TGTGCCAGCAGCTCAACAGGGGGCATGAATTCACCCCTCCACTTT.

This chain joins TRBV5-1 and TRBJ1-4, with 7 bases matching TRBD1. The germline V gene encodes CDR1 SGHRS and CDR2 YFSETQ. The ends lost 3 bases at V and 4 bases at J; junction bases unmatched: 6. The CDR3 is 15 amino acids. Here the CDR3 DNA reads TGCGCCAGCAGCTGGAACCGGGACAGTAATGAAAAACTGTTTTTT. As protein: CASSWNRDSNEKLFF. The full variable domain, completed using reference TRBV5-1 and TRBJ1-4, is KAGVTQTPRYLIKTRGQQVTLSCSPISGHRSVSWYQQTPGQGLQFLFEYFSETQRNKGNFPGRFSGRQFSNSRSEMNVSTLELGDSALYLCASSWNRDSNEKLFFGSGTQLSVL.

A note on this clone: This CDR3 is also generated by other DNA sequences in the sample. This rearrangement joins TRBV30 to TRBJ1-6; D is undetermined. This CDR3 comprises 15 residues. V was pared by 1 base and J by 0 bases, with 7 bases between. CDR1 is GTSNPN, CDR2 SVGIG, per germline (reference sequence). The CDR3: CAWSGLNSYNSPLHF. Written as DNA, the CDR3 is TGTGCCTGGAGTGGGCTTAACTCCTATAATTCACCCCTCCACTTT.

The chain carries TRBV7-2 and TRBJ2-1; maybe TRBD2 (5 bases). The CDR3 has 15 amino acids. V lost 5 bases, J lost 2 bases, and 13 bases lay in between. Germline V gene lookup returns CDR1 SGHTA and CDR2 FQGNSA. Written as DNA, the CDR3 is TGTGCCAGCAGCCTGGAGGCCCTTACCTACAATGAGCAGTTCTTC. Translation: CASSLEALTYNEQFF.

The chain has TRBV4-3 and TRBJ2-2; D gene ambiguous. CDR3 length: 14 amino acids. Germline assignment: CDR1 LGHNA and CDR2 YSLEER. V lost 4 bases and J lost 0, with 6 bases in between. CDR3 region: CASSLLANTGELFF. CDR3 DNA sequence: TGCGCCAGCAGCCTGCTAGCGAACACCGGGGAGCTGTTTTTT.

This chain joins TRBV5-1 and TRBJ2-5; TRBD2 matches at 14 bases. Germline CDR1 SGHRS, CDR2 YFSETQ. The CDR3 sequence is 15 residues long. Unmatched junction bases numbered 1, after V lost 4 bases and J lost 2 bases. The CDR3, as DNA: TGCGCCAGCAGCCGGACTAGCGGGAGGCAAGAGACCCAGTACTTC. Translation: CASSRTSGRQETQYF.

V is TRBV5-4 and J is TRBJ1-5, with D possibly matching TRBD1 (5 bases). Germline loops: CDR1 SGHNT, CDR2 YYREEE (reference sequence). This CDR3 region has 14 residues. V lost 3 bases, J lost 0 bases, and 7 bases lay in between. The CDR3 loop is CASSSQGSNQPQHF. The CDR3 region has the DNA TGTGCCAGCAGCTCCCAGGGTAGCAATCAGCCCCAGCATTTT.

On this clone itself: Other DNA sequences in the sample encode the same CDR3. The chain recombines TRBV20-1 with TRBJ1-2, with a tentative D call TRBD1 (5 bases). Germline V gene sequence: CDR1 DFQATT, CDR2 SNEGSKA (reference sequence). CDR3 length: 11 residues. The germline V and J ends were trimmed by 4 bases and 4 bases, with 7 bases remaining between them. The CDR3: CSATGTYGYTF. CDR3 sequence (DNA): TGCAGTGCTACAGGGACCTATGGCTACACCTTC.

V and J are TRBV6-5 and TRBJ2-5, with 9 bases aligning to TRBD1. Germline lookup yields CDR1 MNHEY and CDR2 SVGAGI. This CDR3 is built from 14 residues. The V and J ends lost 6 bases and 5 bases, in that order; junction bases with no gene match: 7. CDR3 in amino acids: CASRRAGTGETQYF. The CDR3 DNA is TGTGCCAGCAGGCGCGCGGGGACAGGGGAGACCCAGTACTTC.

The chain carries TRBV9 and TRBJ2-6; D gene uncertain. Looked up from germline, CDR1 is SGDLS and CDR2 is YYNGEE. The length of the CDR3 is 16 residues. The V end lost 0 bases, the J end lost 0 bases, and 7 bases lay between the germline ends. The CDR3 DNA is TGTGCCAGCAGCGTAGGGATGAACTCTGGGGCCAACGTCCTGACTTTC. This encodes CASSVGMNSGANVLTF. Filled out from reference TRBV9 and TRBJ2-6, the complete variable domain reads DSGVTQTPKHLITATGQRVTLRCSPRSGDLSVYWYQQSLDQGLQFLIQYYNGEERAKGNILERFSAQQFPDLHSELNLSSLELGDSALYFCASSVGMNSGANVLTFGAGSRLTVL.

To note about this clone: This same CDR3 is encoded by further DNA sequences in the sample. This chain uses TRBV7-2 with TRBJ1-1; D gene uncertain. From germline, CDR1 is SGHTA and CDR2 FQGNSA. CDR3 length equals 13 residues. V was trimmed by 3 bases and J by 1 base, leaving 6 bases between them. The CDR3 reads CASSFGKNTEAFF. DNA for the CDR3: TGTGCCAGCAGCTTTGGAAAGAACACTGAAGCTTTCTTT.

The chain employs TRBV7-9 and TRBJ2-3; TRBD2 matches 8 bases. Germline trimming cut 4 bases from V and 5 bases from J; bases unmatched to any gene: 5. CDR1 SEHNR and CDR2 FQNEAQ come from the germline V gene (reference sequence). The CDR3 sequence is 14 residues long. The CDR3 DNA reads TGTGCCAGCAGCTCCGGGGGGGGTGGAGATACGCAGTATTTT. Amino acid sequence: CASSSGGGGDTQYF.

The rearrangement links TRBV30 to TRBJ1-1, with no clear D. This CDR3 has 13 residues. V lost 4 bases to trimming and J lost 1 base, with 10 bases between them. Germline values: CDR1 GTSNPN, CDR2 SVGIG (reference sequence). CDR3: CAWKRQTNTEAFF. CDR3 coding DNA: TGTGCCTGGAAAAGGCAGACGAACACTGAAGCTTTCTTT.

The J gene is TRBJ2-7, the V gene TRBV21-1; the table's D call of TRBD2 was not tested on the DNA. TRBV21-1 is designated a pseudogene. The CDR3 has 16 amino acids. In DNA form, the CDR3 reads TGTGCCAGCAGCAAAGAACAAGCGGGAGGGGTCTACGAGCAGTACTTC. Protein product: CASSKEQAGGVYEQYF.

The rearrangement joins TRBV5-8 to TRBJ2-2, with D unresolved. The CDR3 runs to 16 residues. Trimming cost V 4 bases and J 0 bases, with 13 bases left between them. The germline gives CDR1 SGHTS, CDR2 YDEGEE. The CDR3 sequence: CASSEDGRPNTGELFF. The CDR3 coding sequence is TGTGCCAGCAGCGAGGATGGGCGTCCGAACACCGGGGAGCTGTTTTTT.

This clone is a singleton in its sample. Other DNA sequences of this sample code for an identical CDR3. The J gene is TRBJ2-5, the V gene TRBV18; 9 bases are a match to TRBD1. The CDR3 extends over 14 amino acids. The V gene's germline CDR1 is KGHSH and CDR2 LQKENI. V lost 2 bases to trimming and J lost 2 bases; unmatched junction nucleotides: 0. CDR3 bases: TGTGCCAGCTCACCAGGGACAGGGCAAGAGACCCAGTACTTC. Translated, it gives CASSPGTGQETQYF.

The V gene is TRBV6-6, the J gene TRBJ2-3, with D maybe TRBD2 (6 bases). The CDR3 is 14 residues long. Germline V gene lookup returns CDR1 MNHNY and CDR2 SVGAGI (reference sequence). V was pared by 4 bases and J by 1 base, with 9 bases between. The chain's CDR3 is CASSLAVRTDTQYF. For the CDR3, the DNA is TGTGCCAGCAGTTTAGCGGTGCGCACAGATACGCAGTATTTT.

The rearrangement links TRBV10-2 to TRBJ2-3; TRBD2 matches 10 bases. The junction had 4 bases not matched to a gene; V was cut back by 6 bases and J by 1 base. CDR3 length: 15 amino acids. Germline loops: CDR1 WSHSY, CDR2 SAAADI. CDR3 sequence reads: CASRVGTSGTDTQYF. In DNA, the CDR3 is TGCGCCAGCAGGGTAGGGACTAGCGGCACAGATACGCAGTATTTT.

The chain joins TRBV9 to TRBJ2-5, with TRBD2 matching over 8 bases. Germline V lookup: CDR1 SGDLS, CDR2 YYNGEE. V lost 4 bases and J lost 9; bases outside the gene matches: 11. CDR3 length equals 14 residues. In DNA, the CDR3 is TGTGCCAGCAGCCCCTCCAGCTCCGGGGGGGCCCAGTACTTC. This encodes CASSPSSSGGAQYF. Variable domain in full (rest from reference TRBV9 and TRBJ2-5): DSGVTQTPKHLITATGQRVTLRCSPRSGDLSVYWYQQSLDQGLQFLIQYYNGEERAKGNILERFSAQQFPDLHSELNLSSLELGDSALYFCASSPSSSGGAQYFGPGTRLLVL.